The T cell receptor (beta chain) under discussion was sequenced for a study of T-cell memory formation after mild COVID-19. The study's findings and limits: There was a balanced CD4/CD8 profile in clones contracting day 15 to 85, and later expanders leaned CD4+. The CD4+ clones that contracted clustered mainly within CM and EM, and the CD8+ clones concentrated in EMRA.

A word on this clonotype: Its antigen is unknown.

One entry per CDR3 protein, called by TCRdb with MiXCR from the 5' RACE reads. Of about 500,000 distinct CDR3 sequences in the sample, over 20% were seen once. The germline V gene encodes CDR1 SGDLS and CDR2 YYNGEE. CDR3 length: 16 residues. Trimming removed 4 bases from V and 4 bases from J; junction bases left unmatched: 8. This chain connects TRBV9 to TRBJ2-1; 10 bases fit TRBD2. Sequenced input: PBMCs or a T cell subset sorted from them (not recorded which). This clonotype was obtained from an adult woman who had mild COVID-19 (a few samples of this study predate the infection). Cell type and time point are not known. The CDR3 spells CASSSAGTSVYNEQFF. The CDR3 bases are TGTGCCAGCAGCTCCGCCGGGACTAGCGTTTACAATGAGCAGTTCTTC. The complete variable domain, with remaining parts taken from reference TRBV9 and TRBJ2-1, reads DSGVTQTPKHLITATGQRVTLRCSPRSGDLSVYWYQQSLDQGLQFLIQYYNGEERAKGNILERFSAQQFPDLHSELNLSSLELGDSALYFCASSSAGTSVYNEQFFGPGTRLTVL.